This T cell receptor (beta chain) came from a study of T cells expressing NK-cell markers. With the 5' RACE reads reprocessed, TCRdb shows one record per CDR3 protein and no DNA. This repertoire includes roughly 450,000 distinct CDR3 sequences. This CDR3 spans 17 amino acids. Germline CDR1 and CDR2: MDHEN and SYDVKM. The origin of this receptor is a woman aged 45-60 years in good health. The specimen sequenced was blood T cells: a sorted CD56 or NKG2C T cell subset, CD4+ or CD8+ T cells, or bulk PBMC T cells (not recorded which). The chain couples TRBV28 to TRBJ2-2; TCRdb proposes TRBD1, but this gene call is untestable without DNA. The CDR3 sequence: CASSLYGTVSDTGELFF.